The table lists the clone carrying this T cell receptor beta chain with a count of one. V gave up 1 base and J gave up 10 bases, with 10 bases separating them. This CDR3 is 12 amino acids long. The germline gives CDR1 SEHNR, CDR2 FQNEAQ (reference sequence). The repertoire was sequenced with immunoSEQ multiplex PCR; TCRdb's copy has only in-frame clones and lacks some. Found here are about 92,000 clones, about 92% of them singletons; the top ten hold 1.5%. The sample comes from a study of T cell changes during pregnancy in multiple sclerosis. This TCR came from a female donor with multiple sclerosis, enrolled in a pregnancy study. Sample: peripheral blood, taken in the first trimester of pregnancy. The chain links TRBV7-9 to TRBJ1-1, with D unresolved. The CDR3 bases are TGTGCCAGCAGCTTAGGATACTCCGGAGCTTTCTTT. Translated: CASSLGYSGAFF.